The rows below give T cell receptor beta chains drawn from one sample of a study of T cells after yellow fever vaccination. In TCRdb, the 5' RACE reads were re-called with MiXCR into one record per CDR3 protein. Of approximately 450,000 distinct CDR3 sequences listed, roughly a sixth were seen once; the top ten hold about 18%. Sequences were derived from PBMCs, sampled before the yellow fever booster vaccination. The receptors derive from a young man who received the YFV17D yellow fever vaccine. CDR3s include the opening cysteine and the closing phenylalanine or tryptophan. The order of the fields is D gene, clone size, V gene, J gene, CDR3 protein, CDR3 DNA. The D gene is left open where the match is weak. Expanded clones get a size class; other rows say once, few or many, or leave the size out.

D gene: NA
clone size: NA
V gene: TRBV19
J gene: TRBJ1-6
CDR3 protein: CASSGRSGNSPLHF
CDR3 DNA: TGTGCCAGTAGTGGACGGTCGGGTAATTCACCCCTCCACTTT

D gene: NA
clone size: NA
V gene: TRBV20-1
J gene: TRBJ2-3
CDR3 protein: CSATPSGSTDTQYF
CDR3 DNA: TGCAGTGCCACCCCTTCGGGGTCCACAGATACGCAGTATTTT

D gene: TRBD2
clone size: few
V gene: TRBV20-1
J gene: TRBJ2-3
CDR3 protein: CSARLAGRTDTQYF
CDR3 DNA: TGCAGTGCTAGACTAGCGGGGCGCACAGATACGCAGTATTTT

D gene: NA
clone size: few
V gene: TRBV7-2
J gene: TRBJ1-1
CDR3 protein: CASSPVGGTEAFF
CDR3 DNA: TGTGCCAGCAGCCCGGTGGGGGGAACTGAAGCTTTCTTT

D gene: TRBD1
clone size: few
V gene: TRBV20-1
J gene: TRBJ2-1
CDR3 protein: CSASRQGVGNEQFF
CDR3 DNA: TGCAGTGCTAGTAGACAGGGGGTGGGCAATGAGCAGTTCTTC

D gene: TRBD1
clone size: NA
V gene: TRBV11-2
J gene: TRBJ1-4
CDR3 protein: CASRTGQGFEKLFF
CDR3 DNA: TGTGCCAGCAGGACGGGACAGGGCTTTGAAAAACTGTTTTTT

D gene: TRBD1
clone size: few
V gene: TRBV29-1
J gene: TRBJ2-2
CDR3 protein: CSVVTGGLNTGELFF
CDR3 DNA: TGCAGCGTTGTTACAGGGGGCCTGAACACCGGGGAGCTGTTTTTT

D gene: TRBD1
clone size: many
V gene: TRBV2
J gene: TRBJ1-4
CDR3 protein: CASSRTGAGEKLFF
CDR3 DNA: TGTGCCAGCAGTCGGACAGGGGCGGGTGAAAAACTGTTTTTT

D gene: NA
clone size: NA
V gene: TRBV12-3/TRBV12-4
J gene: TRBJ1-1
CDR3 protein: CASSFSSPREAFF
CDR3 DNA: TGTGCCAGCAGTTTTTCGAGCCCTCGGGAAGCTTTCTTT

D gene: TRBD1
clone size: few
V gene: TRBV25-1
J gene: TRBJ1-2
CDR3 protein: CASSESPTGRYGYTF
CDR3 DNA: TGTGCCAGCAGTGAGAGCCCGACAGGGCGGTATGGCTACACCTTC

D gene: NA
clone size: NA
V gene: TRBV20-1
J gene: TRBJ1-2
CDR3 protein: CSARAGGGGYTF
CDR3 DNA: TGCAGTGCTAGAGCCGGAGGGGGTGGCTACACCTTC

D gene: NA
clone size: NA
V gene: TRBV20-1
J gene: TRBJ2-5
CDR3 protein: CSARDLTGQETQYF
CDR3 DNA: TGCAGTGCTAGAGATCTGACAGGTCAAGAGACCCAGTACTTC

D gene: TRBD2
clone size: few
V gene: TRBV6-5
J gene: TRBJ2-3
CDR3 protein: CASSWEAGLTDTQYF
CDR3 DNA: TGTGCCAGCAGTTGGGAAGCGGGGCTCACAGATACGCAGTATTTT

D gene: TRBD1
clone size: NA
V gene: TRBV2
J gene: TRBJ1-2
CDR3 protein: CASRRGTGGEGYTF
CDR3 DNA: TGTGCCAGCAGGAGGGGGACAGGGGGCGAGGGCTACACCTTC

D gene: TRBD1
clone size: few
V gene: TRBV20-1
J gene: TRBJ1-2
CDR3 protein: CSARGGTGGAGYTF
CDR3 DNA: TGCAGTGCTAGAGGGGGCACAGGGGGCGCCGGCTACACCTTC

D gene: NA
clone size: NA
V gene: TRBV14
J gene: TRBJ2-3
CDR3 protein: CASSQDRGDLTDTQYF
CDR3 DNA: TGTGCCAGCAGCCAAGACAGGGGCGATCTCACAGATACGCAGTATTTT

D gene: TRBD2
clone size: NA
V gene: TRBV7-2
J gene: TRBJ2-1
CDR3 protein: CASSPAGGYEQFF
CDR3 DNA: TGTGCCAGCAGCCCAGCGGGGGGGTATGAGCAGTTCTTC

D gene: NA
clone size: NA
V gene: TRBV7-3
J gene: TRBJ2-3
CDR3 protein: CASSLGGLGPDTQYF
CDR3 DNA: TGTGCCAGCAGCTTAGGGGGACTGGGACCAGATACGCAGTATTTT

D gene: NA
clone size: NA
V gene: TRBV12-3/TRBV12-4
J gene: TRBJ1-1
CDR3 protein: CASSTYTEAFF
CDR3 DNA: TGTGCCAGCAGTACTTACACTGAAGCTTTCTTT

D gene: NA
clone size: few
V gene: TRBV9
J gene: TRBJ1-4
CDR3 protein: CASSPRPGDEKLFF
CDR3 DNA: TGTGCCAGCAGCCCCCGTCCGGGAGATGAAAAACTGTTTTTT

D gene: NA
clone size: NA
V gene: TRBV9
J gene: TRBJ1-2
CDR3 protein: CASSSAQGILGYTF
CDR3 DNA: TGTGCCAGCAGCTCCGCGCAGGGTATATTGGGCTACACCTTC

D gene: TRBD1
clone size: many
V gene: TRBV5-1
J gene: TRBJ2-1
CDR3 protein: CASSFRQGPYNEQFF
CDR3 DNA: TGCGCCAGCAGCTTTAGACAGGGACCCTACAATGAGCAGTTCTTC

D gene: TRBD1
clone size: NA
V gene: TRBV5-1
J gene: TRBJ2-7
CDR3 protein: CASSFEGAEQYF
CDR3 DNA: TGCGCCAGCAGCTTCGAGGGGGCGGAGCAGTACTTC

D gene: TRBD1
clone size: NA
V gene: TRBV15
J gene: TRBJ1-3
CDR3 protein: CATAGQLNSGNTIYF
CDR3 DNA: TGTGCCACCGCGGGACAGTTAAACTCTGGAAACACCATATATTTT

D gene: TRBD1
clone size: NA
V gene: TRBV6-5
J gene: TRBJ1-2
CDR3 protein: CASSYSTGLYGYTF
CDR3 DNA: TGTGCCAGCAGTTACTCGACAGGGTTATATGGCTACACCTTC

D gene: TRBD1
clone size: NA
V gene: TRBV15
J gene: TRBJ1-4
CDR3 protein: CATSRAQGGGKLFF
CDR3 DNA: TGTGCCACCAGCAGAGCCCAGGGGGGGGGGAAACTGTTTTTT

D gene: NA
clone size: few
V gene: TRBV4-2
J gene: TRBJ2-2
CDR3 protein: CASSHLGDTGELFF
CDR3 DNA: TGTGCCAGCAGCCATTTGGGAGACACCGGGGAGCTGTTTTTT

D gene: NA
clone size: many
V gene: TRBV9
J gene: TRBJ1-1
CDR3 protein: CASSVALGTEAFF
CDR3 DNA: TGTGCCAGCAGCGTAGCTTTGGGAACTGAAGCTTTCTTT

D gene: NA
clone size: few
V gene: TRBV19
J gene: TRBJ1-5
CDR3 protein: CASSGGAGWQPQHF
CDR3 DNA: TGTGCCAGTAGTGGTGGGGCAGGATGGCAGCCCCAGCATTTT

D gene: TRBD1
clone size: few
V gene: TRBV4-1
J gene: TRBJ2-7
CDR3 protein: CASSLRTGDYEQYF
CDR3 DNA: TGCGCCAGCAGCCTAAGGACAGGCGATTACGAGCAGTACTTC

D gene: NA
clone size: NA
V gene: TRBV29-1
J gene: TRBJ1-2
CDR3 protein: CSGVDGDGYTF
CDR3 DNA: TGCAGCGGGGTGGATGGGGACGGCTACACCTTC